This T cell receptor (beta chain) was observed in a study of somatic mutations in cytotoxic T cells in rheumatoid arthritis. Measured with immunoSEQ multiplex PCR; TCRdb has only the in-frame clones, and not every one. The data show over 8,500 clones, with approximately 70% seen just once and more than 30% held by the top ten. CD4+ and CD8+ cells were isolated by positive magnetic bead selection, with purity checked by flow cytometry. The CDR3 runs to 13 residues. Germline CDR1 and CDR2: GTSNPN and SVGIG (reference sequence). The V and J ends lost 2 bases and 3 bases, in that order; junction bases with no gene match: 3.

The origin of this receptor is a man aged 55-75 years in good health. Sequencing was done on a sample of CD8+ T cells sorted from blood. This chain connects TRBV30 to TRBJ2-7; 8 nucleotides align to TRBD1. The CDR3 protein is CAWSCGTGYEQYF. The CDR3 region has the DNA TGTGCCTGGAGTTGCGGGACAGGCTACGAGCAGTACTTC.